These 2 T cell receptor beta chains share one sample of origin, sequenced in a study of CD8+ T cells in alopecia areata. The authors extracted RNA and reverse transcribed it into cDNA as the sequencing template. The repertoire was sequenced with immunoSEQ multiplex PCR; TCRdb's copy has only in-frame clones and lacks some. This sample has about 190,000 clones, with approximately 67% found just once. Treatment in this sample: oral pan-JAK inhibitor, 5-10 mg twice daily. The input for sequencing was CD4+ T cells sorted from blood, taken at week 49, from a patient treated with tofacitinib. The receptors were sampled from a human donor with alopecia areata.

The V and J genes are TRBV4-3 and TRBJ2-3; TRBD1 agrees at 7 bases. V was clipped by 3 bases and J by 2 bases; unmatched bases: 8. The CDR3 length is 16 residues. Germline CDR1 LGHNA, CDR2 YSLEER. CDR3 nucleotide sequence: TGCGCCAGCAGCCAGTCAGTAGGGACAGTCACAGATACGCAGTATTTT. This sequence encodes CASSQSVGTVTDTQYF.

DNA of the CDR3: TGCGCCAGCAGCCGGACAGGGTCCAATTCACCCCTCCACTTT. This gives the protein CASSRTGSNSPLHF. This chain joins TRBV5-1 and TRBJ1-6; 8 bases map to TRBD1. The germline V gene has CDR1 SGHRS and CDR2 YFSETQ. The CDR3 runs 14 residues. J lost 7 bases, V lost 4 bases, and 4 bases had no gene match.